Sequencing of this TCR beta chain was carried out in a study of blood T cell repertoires in COVID-19. The overall study: Acute and convalescent COVID-19 samples came from the United States, Italy and Spain. T cells, B-cell-depleted T cells, or PBMCs provided the cDNA or gDNA that served as material.

Germline CDR1 SGHTA, CDR2 FQGNSA. V lost 5 bases, J lost 6 bases, and 15 bases lay in between. The CDR3 length is 14 residues. In the authors' methods: Estimates of nucleated cell counts were drawn from the amplification of reference gene primers. Assay used: immunoSEQ multiplex PCR; TCRdb lists only in-frame clones, some missing. The V and J calls and clone size come from that table; D and trimming were worked out from the DNA. Found here are 85,000 to 120,000 clones, more than 75% of them singletons; the top ten hold 3.5% to 5%. Sequencing was carried out using peripheral blood. This sequence was found in a human donor in a cohort sampled during active COVID-19. The chain recombines TRBV7-2 with TRBJ2-3; weak D call: TRBD2 (6 bases). For the CDR3, the DNA is TGTGCCAGCAGCCCGCGTCGGGGGAGGGATACGCAGTATTTT. Translation gives CASSPRRGRDTQYF.